The T cell receptor beta chain under discussion was sequenced for a study of brain T cells in children with intractable seizures. The sequenced cases were selected for having the highest brain T cell transcript signatures. Pre-surgery treatment included at least one anti-epileptic drug. Study conclusions and caveats: Pre-surgery blood may have been undersampled, hiding some clones. Viral specificity was inferred only from CDR3 similarity; HCMV serostatus was unknown.

Points on this clone: Its antigen is not identified.

The method was immunoSEQ multiplex PCR; TCRdb's version includes in-frame clones alone and lacks a portion of them. Of just under 65,000 clones in the sample, roughly 95% were seen once. This TCR was recovered from a boy under two years old with focal cortical dysplasia and intractable seizures. The source was peripheral blood, collected at surgery.

In DNA, the CDR3 is TGTGCCAGTAGTATATCGTCAGGGTTCTTAGCCCAGCATTTT. As protein: CASSISSGFLAQHF. This chain uses TRBV19 with TRBJ1-5; D may be TRBD1 (5 bases). Trimming stripped 2 bases from V and 11 bases from J, with 16 bases between. The length of the CDR3 is 14 residues. The germline CDR1 and CDR2 sequences are LNHDA and SQIVND (reference sequence).